The next 11 T cell receptor beta chains were all read from a single sample in a study of T cell responses to AZD1222 COVID-19 vaccine. Only in-frame clones appear in the TCRdb table, and some are missing; sequencing was by immunoSEQ multiplex PCR. The table has over 110,000 clones, around 90% seen once. Here the sequenced sample was peripheral blood, taken on day 0 of AZD1222 vaccination. Receptors originate from an adult in good health.

The V call is TRBV28, the J call TRBJ2-1; 12 nucleotides agree with TRBD2. V lost 4 bases, J lost 13 bases, and 14 bases stayed unmatched. CDR1 is MDHEN, CDR2 SYDVKM, per germline. The CDR3 contains 16 residues. This chain's CDR3 is CASSSFASGGARVQFF. The CDR3 DNA reads TGTGCCAGCAGTTCCTTTGCTAGCGGGGGGGCCCGGGTTCAGTTCTTC.

V and J are TRBV11-3 and TRBJ2-4, with a weak D call TRBD2 (5 bases). CDR3 size: 17 residues. Per the germline V gene, CDR1 is SGHNT and CDR2 is YENEEA. V was cut by 2 bases and J by 8 bases, with 22 bases left in between. The CDR3 DNA is TGTGCCAGCAGCTTACGGGAAACCTGGGGTCAAGTGGACATTCAGTACTTC. Translating it yields CASSLRETWGQVDIQYF.

The chain employs TRBV29-1 and TRBJ2-2; 7 bases match TRBD1. The junction had 9 bases not matched to a gene; V was cut back by 6 bases and J by 5 bases. The CDR3 consists of 14 residues. CDR1 is SQVTM, CDR2 ANQGSEA, per germline. CDR3 sequence (DNA): TGCAGCGTACCCGACAGGGAACATACCGGGGAGCTGTTTTTT. Amino acid sequence: CSVPDREHTGELFF.

The V gene is TRBV6-2 or TRBV6-3, the J gene TRBJ2-3; D gene unclear. The CDR3 spans 12 residues. The V end lost 4 bases, the J end lost 2 bases, and 4 bases lay between the germline ends. Germline V gene lookup returns CDR1 MNHEY and CDR2 SVGEGT. CDR3 residues: CASSSSTDTQYF. The CDR3 DNA reads as TGTGCCAGCAGTTCCTCCACAGATACGCAGTATTTT.

This clone has just a few counts. The rearrangement joins TRBV29-1 to TRBJ1-1; no reliable D call. Trimming shortened V by 4 bases and J by 1 base, and 4 bases separated the two germline ends. There are 11 residues in the CDR3. Germline CDR1 reads SQVTM; CDR2 reads ANQGSEA. The CDR3 here is CSVVPNTEAFF. CDR3 nucleotide sequence: TGCAGCGTTGTACCGAACACTGAAGCTTTCTTT.

This rearrangement joins TRBV5-1 to TRBJ1-1, with 7 bases identical to TRBD1. The CDR3 contains 15 residues. Germline trimming cut 0 bases from V and 7 bases from J; bases unmatched to any gene: 9. Germline V gives CDR1 SGHRS, CDR2 YFSETQ. CDR3 nucleotides: TGCGCCAGCAGCTTGGGACAGGGATCAGGAGATGAAGCTTTCTTT. It codes for CASSLGQGSGDEAFF. Looking up the rest from reference TRBV5-1 and TRBJ1-1 gives the full variable domain: KAGVTQTPRYLIKTRGQQVTLSCSPISGHRSVSWYQQTPGQGLQFLFEYFSETQRNKGNFPGRFSGRQFSNSRSEMNVSTLELGDSALYLCASSLGQGSGDEAFFGQGTRLTVV.

This chain links TRBV11-3 with TRBJ2-7, with D perhaps matching TRBD1 (5 bases). Germline V gene sequence: CDR1 SGHNT, CDR2 YENEEA. There are 14 residues in the CDR3. Trimming removed 7 bases at V and 0 bases at J, with 13 bases between. The CDR3 reads CASNNQGSSYEQYF. Written as DNA, the CDR3 is TGTGCCAGCAACAACCAGGGAAGCTCCTACGAGCAGTACTTC.

The chain joins TRBV9 to TRBJ2-1, with 7 nucleotides matching TRBD2. V was clipped by 3 bases and J by 4 bases; unmatched bases: 4. In germline, CDR1 is SGDLS, CDR2 YYNGEE. The CDR3 runs to 14 residues. CDR3 sequence reads: CASSAGAGYNEQFF. Written as DNA, the CDR3 is TGTGCCAGCAGCGCAGGAGCGGGGTACAATGAGCAGTTCTTC. Combining the CDR3 with reference TRBV9 and TRBJ2-1 gives the whole variable domain DSGVTQTPKHLITATGQRVTLRCSPRSGDLSVYWYQQSLDQGLQFLIQYYNGEERAKGNILERFSAQQFPDLHSELNLSSLELGDSALYFCASSAGAGYNEQFFGPGTRLTVL.

This clone appeared a single time. V and J are TRBV4-1 and TRBJ1-1; 8 positions match TRBD1. The CDR3 runs 15 residues. Germline CDR1 reads MGHRA; CDR2 reads YSYEKL. Trimming removed 3 bases from V and 1 base from J; junction bases left unmatched: 4. The CDR3 protein is CASSQRQGQNTEAFF. The CDR3 region has the DNA TGCGCCAGCAGCCAGCGACAGGGGCAGAACACTGAAGCTTTCTTT.

The V call is TRBV6-1, the J call TRBJ1-3; D is undetermined. Looked up from germline, CDR1 is MNHNS and CDR2 is SASEGT. This CDR3 has 15 amino acids. The germline V and J ends were trimmed by 1 base and 1 base, with 8 bases remaining between them. The CDR3 sequence: CASSEVNLSGNTIYF. The CDR3 coding sequence is TGTGCCAGCAGTGAAGTTAACCTTTCTGGAAACACCATATATTTT.

The chain combines TRBV12-3 or TRBV12-4 with TRBJ1-1, with no clear D. This CDR3 contains 12 residues. The V gene lost 3 bases and the J gene lost 7 bases, with 9 bases spanning the gap. The CDR3 protein is CASSFTQNEAFF. The DNA of the CDR3 is TGTGCCAGCAGTTTTACCCAAAATGAAGCTTTCTTT.